The following is a TCR beta chain sequence with its context. Its antigen is not identified. The data originate from a study of shared clonotypes between healthy human individuals. In the study overall: CD4 naive cells filled three plates per donor, CD4 memory three, CD8 naive two and CD8 memory one. Notes on the study in general: Estimated richness was generally greater in naive than memory subsets. How much donors shared clonotypes was expected to be affected by sequencing depth.

CD8 cells regarded as naive lacked CD45RO, were positively chosen for CCR7, and omitted terminally differentiated effector memory CD45RA+ cells. The length of the CDR3 is 17 residues. Deletions cut 0 bases from V and 2 bases from J, with 15 bases between. The V gene's germline CDR1 is LGHNA and CDR2 YSLEER. Sequenced by immunoSEQ multiplex PCR; TCRdb stores in-frame clones only, minus some. The sample carries about 2 million clones, approximately 94% recorded once. This TCR derives from a young man in good health. Sequences were obtained from naive CD8+ T cells sorted from blood. The chain carries TRBV4-3 and TRBJ2-3; D possibly corresponds to TRBD2 (5 bases). CDR3: CASSQDSEGFTTDTQYF. The CDR3, as DNA: TGCGCCAGCAGCCAAGATAGTGAGGGATTTACCACAGATACGCAGTATTTT.